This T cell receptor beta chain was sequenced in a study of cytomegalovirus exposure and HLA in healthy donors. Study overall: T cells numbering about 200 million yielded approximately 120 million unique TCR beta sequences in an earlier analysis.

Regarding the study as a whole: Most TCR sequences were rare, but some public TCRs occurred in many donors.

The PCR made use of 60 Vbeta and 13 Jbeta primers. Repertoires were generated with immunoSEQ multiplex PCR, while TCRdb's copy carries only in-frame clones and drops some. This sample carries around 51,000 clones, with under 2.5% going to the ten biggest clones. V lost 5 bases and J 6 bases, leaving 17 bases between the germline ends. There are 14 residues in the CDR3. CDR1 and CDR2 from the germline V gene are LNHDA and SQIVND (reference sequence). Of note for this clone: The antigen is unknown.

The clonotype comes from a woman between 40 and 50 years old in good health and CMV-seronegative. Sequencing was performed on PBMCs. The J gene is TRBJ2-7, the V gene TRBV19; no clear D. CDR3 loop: CASSSAGTHAEQYF. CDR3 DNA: TGTGCCAGTAGTTCGGCAGGAACCCACGCCGAGCAGTACTTC.